A single sample gave rise to the 22 T cell receptor beta chains below, sequenced in a study of blood T cell repertoires in COVID-19 (dated by TCRdb to 2020 to 2021). The library was obtained by the immunoSEQ multiplex PCR assay. TCRdb limited this immuneACCESS table to in-frame rearrangements with V and J called. A share of clones is missing; checked studies link under half to unresolved V genes, and the rest is unexplained. Here the sample has a few hundred thousand clones; more than 70% occur a single time. Clones ranked in the top ten supply under 3.5% of the sample. Sequenced: peripheral blood. The receptor source for this set is a young woman with acute or convalescent COVID-19.

This chain connects TRBV11-1 to TRBJ2-7, with 9 bases aligning to TRBD2. The CDR3 extends over 13 amino acids. Germline V lookup: CDR1 SGHAT, CDR2 FQDESV (reference sequence). J gave up 2 bases and V 4 bases, and 0 bases lay outside the gene matches. The CDR3 loop is CASSSSGTYEQYF. CDR3 DNA sequence: TGTGCCAGCAGCTCTAGCGGGACCTACGAGCAGTACTTC.

This chain joins TRBV7-2 and TRBJ2-7, with 14 bases that match TRBD2. This CDR3 comprises 19 residues. The junction had 13 bases not matched to a gene; V was cut back by 3 bases and J by 3 bases. Per the germline V gene, CDR1 is SGHTA and CDR2 is FQGNSA. This chain's CDR3 is CASSFTGTSGRDQYYEQYF. The CDR3 DNA reads TGTGCCAGCAGCTTCACCGGGACTAGCGGGAGAGACCAATACTACGAGCAGTACTTC.

The chain joins TRBV4-3 to TRBJ2-4, with D tentatively TRBD2 (6 bases). V was shortened by 2 bases and J by 1 base, with 12 bases between the two germline ends. The germline V gene has CDR1 LGHNA and CDR2 YSLEER. The CDR3 extends over 16 amino acids. CDR3: CASSQRLEGAKNIQYF. The CDR3 coding sequence is TGCGCCAGCAGCCAAAGGTTGGAGGGTGCCAAAAACATTCAGTACTTC.

The rearrangement uses TRBV19 and TRBJ1-1, with D possibly TRBD1 on 5 matching bases. From germline, CDR1 is LNHDA and CDR2 SQIVND (reference sequence). The CDR3 has 15 amino acids. V was clipped by 0 bases and J by 0 bases, with 8 bases between them. The DNA for the CDR3 is TGTGCCAGTAGTATAGATCCGACAGTGAACACTGAAGCTTTCTTT. This gives the protein CASSIDPTVNTEAFF.

The chain joins TRBV6-4 to TRBJ2-3; 7 bases agree with TRBD2. This CDR3 is built from 14 residues. CDR1 is MRHNA, CDR2 SNTAGT, per germline. Unmatched junction bases numbered 5, after V lost 6 bases and J lost 2 bases. CDR3 coding DNA: TGTGCCAGCAGCCCTAGCGGAAACACAGATACGCAGTATTTT. Protein sequence: CASSPSGNTDTQYF.

The chain links TRBV30 to TRBJ2-7; D is possibly TRBD1 (6 bases). Trimming cost V 4 bases and J 11 bases, with 15 bases left between them. CDR3 length equals 11 residues. From germline, CDR1 is GTSNPN and CDR2 SVGIG (reference sequence). In nucleotides, the CDR3 is TGTGCCTGGACGGCAGGGGATAGGGAGTACTTC. Protein product: CAWTAGDREYF.

This clone was observed once. This sequence joins TRBV19 and TRBJ2-7; 10 bases agree with TRBD1. V was pared by 1 base and J by 2 bases, with 2 bases of the junction left unmatched. This CDR3 has 15 amino acids. The V gene's germline CDR1 is LNHDA and CDR2 SQIVND (reference sequence). CDR3 sequence reads: CASSIGGQGAYEQYF. The CDR3 DNA is TGTGCCAGTAGTATAGGCGGACAGGGGGCCTACGAGCAGTACTTC.

The chain is built from TRBV7-8 and TRBJ1-1, with no clear D. V dropped 5 bases and J dropped 3 bases, with 16 bases sitting between them. Germline-derived CDR1 and CDR2 are SGHVS and FQNEAQ. This CDR3 is built from 15 residues. The CDR3 loop is CASSPLVQPDTEAFF. As DNA, the CDR3 is TGTGCCAGCAGCCCTCTTGTACAGCCTGACACTGAAGCTTTCTTT.

The chain links TRBV24-1 to TRBJ2-1; a possible D gene is TRBD2 (6 bases). CDR1 and CDR2 (germline): KGHDR, SFDVKD. V lost 6 bases to trimming and J lost 4 bases, with 12 bases between them. The length of the CDR3 is 14 residues. The CDR3 DNA reads TGTGCCACCAGTTCGCCGGGAGTATACAATGAGCAGTTCTTC. Translated, it gives CATSSPGVYNEQFF.

The rearrangement joins TRBV5-1 to TRBJ2-1, with 9 positions matching TRBD2. The V gene end was trimmed by 1 base and the J gene end by 7 bases; junction bases not matched to a gene: 15. Per germline, CDR1 SGHRS and CDR2 YFSETQ. CDR3 size: 18 residues. CDR3 region: CASSLMGLAVPNKNEQFF. CDR3 bases: TGCGCCAGCAGCTTGATGGGACTAGCTGTCCCAAATAAGAATGAGCAGTTCTTC.

The gene calls are TRBV28 and TRBJ2-7; TRBD2 aligns across 10 bases. The V gene's germline CDR1 is MDHEN and CDR2 SYDVKM. Trimming removed 9 bases from V and 0 bases from J; junction bases left unmatched: 2. The CDR3 has 13 residues. CDR3: CASLAGDSYEQYF. The DNA for the CDR3 is TGTGCCAGTCTAGCGGGGGACTCCTACGAGCAGTACTTC. The full variable domain, its missing parts supplied by reference TRBV28 and TRBJ2-7, is DVKVTQSSRYLVKRTGEKVFLECVQDMDHENMFWYRQDPGLGLRLIYFSYDVKMKEKGDIPEGYSVSREKKERFSLILESASTNQTSMYLCASLAGDSYEQYFGPGTRLTVT.

This clone has only one observation. The chain uses TRBV12-3 or TRBV12-4 and TRBJ2-7; D unresolved. The CDR3 totals 11 residues. Trimming shortened V by 7 bases and J by 7 bases, and 11 bases separated the two germline ends. CDR3 nucleotides: TGTGCCAGCAAGTCACGGGTAGAGCAGTACTTC. Its translation is CASKSRVEQYF.

The rearrangement joins TRBV19 to TRBJ2-2; 7 nucleotides line up with TRBD2. V lost 6 bases and J lost 3; bases outside the gene matches: 4. The CDR3 contains 14 residues. CDR1 is LNHDA, CDR2 SQIVND, per germline (reference sequence). The CDR3 region is CASRGGSHTGELFF. DNA for the CDR3: TGTGCCAGTAGGGGCGGGAGTCACACCGGGGAGCTGTTTTTT.

The chain uses TRBV12-1 and TRBJ1-5. TRBV12-1 counts as a pseudogene. The CDR3 spans 15 residues. The CDR3 coding sequence is TGTGCCAGCAGCCGAGGCGGGGGAAGCAATCAGCCCCAGCATTTT. Protein product: CASSRGGGSNQPQHF.

The chain employs TRBV20-1 and TRBJ2-1, with 7 bases matching TRBD1. The germline V gene encodes CDR1 DFQATT and CDR2 SNEGSKA (reference sequence). With 3 bases clipped from V and 7 bases from J, the junction kept 12 bases outside the gene matches. The CDR3 totals 15 residues. CDR3 residues: CSASQSGTDPNEQFF. Here the CDR3 DNA reads TGCAGTGCTAGTCAGTCCGGGACAGATCCTAATGAGCAGTTCTTC.

The V and J genes are TRBV3-1 (or the pseudogene TRBV3-2) and TRBJ2-5; D uncertain. The CDR3 spans 12 residues. V dropped 4 bases and J dropped 0 bases, with 3 bases sitting between them. CDR1 and CDR2 (germline): LGHDT, YNNKEL (reference sequence). The CDR3 here is CASSPDQETQYF. The CDR3 DNA reads TGTGCCAGCAGCCCGGACCAAGAGACCCAGTACTTC.

The table lists this clone with a count of one. V gene TRBV15 combines with J gene TRBJ2-2; TRBD1 aligns across 10 bases. CDR3 length: 16 residues. The germline CDR1 and CDR2 sequences are LNHNV and YYDKDF (reference sequence). Trimming removed 3 bases from V and 7 bases from J; junction bases left unmatched: 8. CDR3 in DNA: TGTGCCACCAGCAGTGAAAGACAGGGGGCTTTCGGGGAGCTGTTTTTT. It is translated as CATSSERQGAFGELFF. Filled out from reference TRBV15 and TRBJ2-2, the complete variable domain reads DAMVIQNPRYQVTQFGKPVTLSCSQTLNHNVMYWYQQKSSQAPKLLFHYYDKDFNNEADTPDNFQSRRPNTSFCFLDIRSPGLGDTAMYLCATSSERQGAFGELFFGEGSRLTVL.

This chain links TRBV7-8 with TRBJ1-2, with D maybe TRBD1 (5 bases). This CDR3 spans 17 amino acids. Germline V CDR1 and CDR2: SGHVS, FQNEAQ. V was pared by 2 bases and J by 2 bases, with 18 bases between. The CDR3 DNA follows: TGTGCCAGCAGCTTAAGCCTAGGGCAGGACATAAACTATGGCTACACCTTC. It translates to CASSLSLGQDINYGYTF. The variable domain in full, with the rest retrieved from reference TRBV7-8 and TRBJ1-2, is GAGVSQSPRYKVAKRGQDVALRCDPISGHVSLFWYQQALGQGPEFLTYFQNEAQLDKSGLPSDRFFAERPEGSVSTLKIQRTQQEDSAVYLCASSLSLGQDINYGYTFGSGTRLTVV.

The chain recombines TRBV6-5 with TRBJ1-2, with D possibly being TRBD1 (6 bases). The CDR3 has 16 amino acids. Germline CDR1 is MNHEY and CDR2 is SVGAGI. V lost 0 bases and J lost 6, with 17 bases in between. The CDR3 reads CASSYSRRGASHGYTF. The CDR3 nucleotides read TGTGCCAGCAGTTACTCGCGTCGGGGGGCGAGCCATGGCTACACCTTC.

This clone came up a few times. The rearrangement uses TRBV5-1 and TRBJ1-1; D is uncertain. There are 14 residues in the CDR3. Germline lookup yields CDR1 SGHRS and CDR2 YFSETQ. With 3 bases removed from V and 2 bases from J, the gap between germline ends came to 11 bases. CDR3 in amino acids: CASSSLNINTEAFF. Here the CDR3 DNA reads TGCGCCAGCAGCTCGTTGAACATCAACACTGAAGCTTTCTTT.

The rearrangement uses TRBV13 and TRBJ2-1; D might be TRBD2 (6 bases). CDR3 length equals 17 residues. V lost 0 bases and J lost 5, with 17 bases in between. Germline V gene lookup returns CDR1 PRHDT and CDR2 FYEKMQ (reference sequence). CDR3 nucleotide sequence: TGTGCCAGCAGCTTAGGGATGGGGTCGGGAGCGGACAATGAGCAGTTCTTC. Translated, it gives CASSLGMGSGADNEQFF. The complete variable domain, with remaining parts taken from reference TRBV13 and TRBJ2-1, reads AAGVIQSPRHLIKEKRETATLKCYPIPRHDTVYWYQQGPGQDPQFLISFYEKMQSDKGSIPDRFSAQQFSDYHSELNMSSLELGDSALYFCASSLGMGSGADNEQFFGPGTRLTVL.

This chain connects TRBV6-5 to TRBJ1-2, with TRBD1 as a possible D gene (6 bases). Germline V CDR1 and CDR2: MNHEY, SVGAGI. Trimming pared 7 bases from V and 6 bases from J, leaving 18 bases between. This CDR3 region has 14 residues. CDR3 region: CASTPTGGGDGYTF. CDR3 bases: TGTGCCAGCACCCCGACAGGTGGAGGAGATGGCTACACCTTC.